A single sample gave rise to the 12 T cell receptor beta chains below, sequenced in a study of cytomegalovirus exposure and HLA in healthy donors. Method: immunoSEQ multiplex PCR; TCRdb's copy keeps in-frame clones and lacks some. The table has some 100,000 clones, 88% seen once. Sequencing was performed on PBMCs. All receptors derive from a woman aged 18-29 years in good health and CMV-seronegative.

The V gene is TRBV6-1, the J gene TRBJ1-2; no firm D call. This CDR3 spans 13 amino acids. V was pared by 7 bases and J by 2 bases, with 11 bases between. Germline V lookup: CDR1 MNHNS, CDR2 SASEGT. The DNA for the CDR3 is TGTGCCAGCATAGGAGGGATCAACTATGGCTACACCTTC. Amino acid sequence: CASIGGINYGYTF.

The chain has TRBV13 and TRBJ2-7; no reliable D call. The germline CDR1 and CDR2 sequences are PRHDT and FYEKMQ (reference sequence). The CDR3 loop spans 13 amino acids. Trimming took 0 bases from V and 4 from J, leaving 7 bases between them. CDR3 loop: CASSLGVEYEQYF. CDR3 bases: TGTGCCAGCAGCTTAGGGGTAGAATACGAGCAGTACTTC. The variable domain in full, completed from reference TRBV13 and TRBJ2-7, reads AAGVIQSPRHLIKEKRETATLKCYPIPRHDTVYWYQQGPGQDPQFLISFYEKMQSDKGSIPDRFSAQQFSDYHSELNMSSLELGDSALYFCASSLGVEYEQYFGPGTRLTVT.

The genes are TRBV27 and TRBJ2-5; weak D call: TRBD2 (6 bases). V lost 8 bases, J lost 3 bases, and 10 bases lay in between. Germline assignment: CDR1 MNHEY and CDR2 SMNVEV (reference sequence). CDR3 length: 12 residues. This CDR3 reads CASWGLEETQYF. Written as DNA, the CDR3 is TGTGCCAGCTGGGGACTGGAAGAGACCCAGTACTTC.

This clone occurred once. V is TRBV4-2 and J is TRBJ2-1, with 12 bases lining up with TRBD1. Germline V lookup: CDR1 LGHNA, CDR2 YNFKEQ. The CDR3 totals 16 residues. The V gene end was trimmed by 0 bases and the J gene end by 9 bases; junction bases not matched to a gene: 6. CDR3 loop: CASSQEKGQGAGEQFF. Here the CDR3 DNA reads TGTGCCAGCAGCCAAGAGAAGGGACAGGGGGCGGGTGAGCAGTTCTTC.

This rearrangement joins TRBV6-1 to TRBJ1-5; tentatively, D is TRBD1 (5 bases). Trimming left V 2 bases short and J 3 bases short, with 14 bases between. The CDR3 covers 16 residues. The germline CDR1 and CDR2 sequences are MNHNS and SASEGT. The CDR3 DNA reads as TGTGCCAGCAGTGAAAAAGGGCAGGGATACAATCAGCCCCAGCATTTT. Encoded protein: CASSEKGQGYNQPQHF.

This chain uses TRBV7-9 with TRBJ2-7; D might be TRBD1 (6 bases). Germline V lookup: CDR1 SEHNR, CDR2 FQNEAQ (reference sequence). V was cut by 5 bases and J by 4 bases, with 9 bases left in between. The CDR3 spans 12 residues. The CDR3 here is CASSKTGYEQYF. The CDR3 DNA reads TGTGCCAGCAGCAAGACAGGATACGAGCAGTACTTC.

The genes are TRBV6-1 and TRBJ2-3, with a possible D match to TRBD1 (5 bases). V dropped 3 bases and J dropped 4 bases, with 23 bases sitting between them. The length of the CDR3 is 18 residues. Per the germline V gene, CDR1 is MNHNS and CDR2 is SASEGT. As DNA, the CDR3 is TGTGCCAGCAGTGACGGAGCTGTTTGGGGCAGTGCTGCAGATACGCAGTATTTT. Its translation: CASSDGAVWGSAADTQYF.

The sample holds one count of this clone. The V gene is TRBV28, the J gene TRBJ1-2, with D unresolved. This CDR3 has 13 residues. Germline CDR1 MDHEN, CDR2 SYDVKM. Between the trimmed V and J ends, which lost 7 bases and 2 bases, there was a span of 11 bases. CDR3 DNA sequence: TGTGCCAGCACCTCAACACGAAACTATGGCTACACCTTC. It is translated as CASTSTRNYGYTF.

The rearrangement links TRBV29-1 to TRBJ2-7; 7 bases map to TRBD1. V was clipped by 4 bases and J by 4 bases; unmatched bases: 1. There are 11 residues in the CDR3. Germline values: CDR1 SQVTM, CDR2 ANQGSEA. CDR3 sequence (DNA): TGCAGCGTTGGGACAGGTTACGAGCAGTACTTC. The encoded protein is CSVGTGYEQYF.

The chain is built from TRBV5-5 and TRBJ2-3; possibly TRBD2 for D (5 bases). The V gene's germline CDR1 is SGHKS and CDR2 YYEKEE (reference sequence). V was clipped by 4 bases and J by 1 base, with 16 bases between them. This CDR3 contains 16 residues. CDR3 amino acids: CASSPLGGSRTDTQYF. Here the CDR3 DNA reads TGTGCCAGCAGCCCCTTAGGCGGGTCCCGCACAGATACGCAGTATTTT.

This chain links TRBV5-1 with TRBJ2-5; 9 nucleotides match TRBD1. The CDR3 sequence is 15 residues long. With V trimmed by 3 bases and J by 5 bases, 8 bases remained unmatched. Per germline, CDR1 SGHRS and CDR2 YFSETQ. For the CDR3, the DNA is TGCGCCAGCAGCTCGGAACAGGGGGCTTGGGAGACCCAGTACTTC. Translation: CASSSEQGAWETQYF.

The chain links TRBV7-6 to TRBJ2-1; 14 positions match TRBD2. The CDR3 is 17 residues long. V shed 1 base and J 8 bases; nucleotides not matched to a gene: 7. Germline assignment: CDR1 SGHVS and CDR2 FNYEAQ. The CDR3 DNA follows: TGTGCCAGCAGCTTAGACGCCGGGACTAGCGGGAGTCATGAGCAGTTCTTC. This encodes CASSLDAGTSGSHEQFF.